This T cell receptor beta chain was documented in a study of cytomegalovirus exposure and HLA in healthy donors. Primers: 60 Vbeta forward and 13 Jbeta reverse. Method: immunoSEQ multiplex PCR; TCRdb's copy keeps in-frame clones and lacks some. The sample lists just under 95,000 clones, roughly four fifths occurring once. Whole-study findings and limits: Highly shared variants forming one cluster were likely a sequencing artifact. Later analysis found that TCR beta chains associated with HLA were more clonally expanded than other, equally common chains. Exclusion as indistinguishable affected some V segments, including TRBV6-2 and TRBV6-3. The classifier was said to identify cytomegalovirus status with high specificity and sensitivity.

Remarks on this clone: Its antigen is as yet unknown.

There are 14 residues in the CDR3. Trimming took 2 bases from V and 7 from J, leaving 14 bases between them. Germline V lookup: CDR1 MGHDK, CDR2 SYGVNS. Input material: PBMCs. This clonotype was sampled from a woman under 30 in good health and CMV-seropositive. This chain connects TRBV25-1 to TRBJ1-2; D gene uncertain. The CDR3 region has the DNA TGTGCCAGCAGTGAAGCAGGAGGGTTAACTGGCTACACCTTC. This codes for CASSEAGGLTGYTF.